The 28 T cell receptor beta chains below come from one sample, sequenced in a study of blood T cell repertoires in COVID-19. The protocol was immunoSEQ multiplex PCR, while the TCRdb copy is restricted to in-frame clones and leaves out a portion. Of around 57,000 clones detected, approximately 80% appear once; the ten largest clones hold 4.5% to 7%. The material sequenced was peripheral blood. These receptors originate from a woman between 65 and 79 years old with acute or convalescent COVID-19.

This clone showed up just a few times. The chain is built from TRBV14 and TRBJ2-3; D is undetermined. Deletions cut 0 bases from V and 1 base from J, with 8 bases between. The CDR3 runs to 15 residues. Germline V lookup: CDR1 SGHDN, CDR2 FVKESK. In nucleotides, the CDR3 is TGTGCCAGCAGCCAAGATTTGGCAGGCACAGATACGCAGTATTTT. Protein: CASSQDLAGTDTQYF.

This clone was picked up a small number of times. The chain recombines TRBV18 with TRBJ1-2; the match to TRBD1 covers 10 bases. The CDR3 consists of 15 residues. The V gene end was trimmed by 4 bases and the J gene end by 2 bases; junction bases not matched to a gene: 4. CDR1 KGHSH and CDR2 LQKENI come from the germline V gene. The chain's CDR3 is CASSHPGQGNYGYTF. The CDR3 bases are TGTGCCAGCTCACATCCGGGACAGGGGAACTATGGCTACACCTTC.

CDR3 amino acids: CASSSRGLGYTF. The CDR3, as DNA: TGTGCCAGCAGCAGCCGGGGACTAGGCTACACCTTC. This chain connects TRBV7-8 to TRBJ1-2; TRBD1 is a possible D gene (5 bases). Germline CDR1 and CDR2: SGHVS and FQNEAQ. V lost 5 bases and J 8 bases, leaving 12 bases between the germline ends. CDR3 length equals 12 residues.

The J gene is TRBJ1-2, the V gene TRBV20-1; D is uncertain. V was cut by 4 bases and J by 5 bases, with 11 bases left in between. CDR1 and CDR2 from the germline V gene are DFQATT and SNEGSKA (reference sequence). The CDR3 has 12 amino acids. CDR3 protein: CSANEDRYGYTF. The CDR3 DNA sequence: TGCAGTGCTAATGAAGATCGGTATGGCTACACCTTC.

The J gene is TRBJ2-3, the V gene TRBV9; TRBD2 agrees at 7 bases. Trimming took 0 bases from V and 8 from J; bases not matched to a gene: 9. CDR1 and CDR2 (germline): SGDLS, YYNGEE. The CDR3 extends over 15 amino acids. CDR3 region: CASSVEALGGGTQYF. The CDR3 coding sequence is TGTGCCAGCAGCGTAGAAGCCCTGGGCGGGGGTACGCAGTATTTT.

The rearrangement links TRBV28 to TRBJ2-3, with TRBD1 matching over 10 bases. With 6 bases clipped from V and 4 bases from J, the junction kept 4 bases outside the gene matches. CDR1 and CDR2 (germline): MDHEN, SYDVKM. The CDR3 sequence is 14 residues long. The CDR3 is CASSGQGGADTQYF. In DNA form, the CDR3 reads TGTGCCAGCAGCGGACAGGGGGGTGCAGATACGCAGTATTTT. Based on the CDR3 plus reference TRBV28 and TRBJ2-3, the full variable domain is DVKVTQSSRYLVKRTGEKVFLECVQDMDHENMFWYRQDPGLGLRLIYFSYDVKMKEKGDIPEGYSVSREKKERFSLILESASTNQTSMYLCASSGQGGADTQYFGPGTRLTVL.

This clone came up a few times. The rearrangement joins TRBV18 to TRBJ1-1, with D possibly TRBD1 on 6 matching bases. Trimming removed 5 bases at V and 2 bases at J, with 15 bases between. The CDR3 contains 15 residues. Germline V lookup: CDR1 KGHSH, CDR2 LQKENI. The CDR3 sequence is CASSGAGAGNTEAFF. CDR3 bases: TGTGCCAGCTCAGGGGCAGGGGCTGGAAACACTGAAGCTTTCTTT.

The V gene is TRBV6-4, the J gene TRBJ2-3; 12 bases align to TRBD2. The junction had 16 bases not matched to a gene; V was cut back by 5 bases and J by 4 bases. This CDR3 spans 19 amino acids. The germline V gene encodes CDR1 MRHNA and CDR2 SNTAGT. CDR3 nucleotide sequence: TGTGCCAGCAGTTCTCAACTAGCGGGGGGCTCGTATGTTTCAGATACGCAGTATTTT. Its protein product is CASSSQLAGGSYVSDTQYF.

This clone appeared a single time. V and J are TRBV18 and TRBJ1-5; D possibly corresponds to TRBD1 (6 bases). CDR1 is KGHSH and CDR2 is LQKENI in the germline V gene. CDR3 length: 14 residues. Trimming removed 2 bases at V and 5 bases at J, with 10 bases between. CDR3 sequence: CASSPGGRDQPQHF. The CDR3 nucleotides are TGTGCCAGCTCACCAGGGGGCCGGGATCAGCCCCAGCATTTT.

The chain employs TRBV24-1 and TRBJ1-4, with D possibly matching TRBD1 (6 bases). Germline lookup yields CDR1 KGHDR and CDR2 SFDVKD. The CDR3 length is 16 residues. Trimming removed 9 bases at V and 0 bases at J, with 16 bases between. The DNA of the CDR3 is TGTGCCACCTTGAGGAGACAGGCTGCAACTAATGAAAAACTGTTTTTT. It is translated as CATLRRQAATNEKLFF.

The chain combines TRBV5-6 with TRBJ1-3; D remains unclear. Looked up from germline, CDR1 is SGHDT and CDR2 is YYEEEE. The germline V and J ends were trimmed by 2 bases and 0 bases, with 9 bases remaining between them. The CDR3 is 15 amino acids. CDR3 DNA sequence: TGTGCCAGCAGCTTCCTCGGTTCCTCTGGAAACACCATATATTTT. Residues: CASSFLGSSGNTIYF.

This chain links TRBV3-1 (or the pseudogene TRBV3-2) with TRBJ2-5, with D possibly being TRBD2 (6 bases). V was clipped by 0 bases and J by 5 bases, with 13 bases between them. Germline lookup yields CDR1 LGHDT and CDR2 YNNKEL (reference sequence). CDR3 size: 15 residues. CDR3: CASSQDPEGSETQYF. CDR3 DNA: TGTGCCAGCAGCCAAGATCCGGAGGGGTCGGAGACCCAGTACTTC.

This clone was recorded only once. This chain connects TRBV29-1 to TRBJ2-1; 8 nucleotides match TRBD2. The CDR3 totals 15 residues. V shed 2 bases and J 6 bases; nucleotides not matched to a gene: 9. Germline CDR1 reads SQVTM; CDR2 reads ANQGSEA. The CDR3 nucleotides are TGCAGCGTTGAATTTAGAGGGACTAGTCTCAATGAGCAGTTCTTC. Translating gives CSVEFRGTSLNEQFF.

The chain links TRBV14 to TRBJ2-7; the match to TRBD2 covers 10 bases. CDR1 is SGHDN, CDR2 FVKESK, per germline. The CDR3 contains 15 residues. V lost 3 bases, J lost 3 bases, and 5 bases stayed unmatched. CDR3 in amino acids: CASSHLAGAGYEQYF. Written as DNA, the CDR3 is TGTGCCAGCAGCCATCTAGCGGGGGCCGGCTACGAGCAGTACTTC.

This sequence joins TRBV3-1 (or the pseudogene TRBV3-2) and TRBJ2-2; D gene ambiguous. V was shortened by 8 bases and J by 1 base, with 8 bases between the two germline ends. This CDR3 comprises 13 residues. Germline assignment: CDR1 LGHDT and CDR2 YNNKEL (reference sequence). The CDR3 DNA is TGTGCCAGCCGGAGAGGGAACACCGGGGAGCTGTTTTTT. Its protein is CASRRGNTGELFF.

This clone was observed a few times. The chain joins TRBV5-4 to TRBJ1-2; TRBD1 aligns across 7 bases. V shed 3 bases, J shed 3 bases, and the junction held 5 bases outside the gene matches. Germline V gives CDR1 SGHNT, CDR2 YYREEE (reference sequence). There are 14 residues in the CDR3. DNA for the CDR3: TGTGCCAGCAGCTCTCCCCAGGGGGACTATGGCTACACCTTC. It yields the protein CASSSPQGDYGYTF.

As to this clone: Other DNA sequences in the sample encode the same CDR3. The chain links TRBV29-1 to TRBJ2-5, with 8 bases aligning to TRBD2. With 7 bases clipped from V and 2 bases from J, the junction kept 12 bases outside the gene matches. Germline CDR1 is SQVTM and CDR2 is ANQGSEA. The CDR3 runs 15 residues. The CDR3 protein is CSARLAGRMQETQYF. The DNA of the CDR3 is TGCAGCGCTAGGCTAGCGGGTCGGATGCAAGAGACCCAGTACTTC.

The CDR3 DNA reads as TGTGCCAGCAGCACGACCTCCCGGACACCGAACACTGAAGCTTTCTTT. It is translated as CASSTTSRTPNTEAFF. The V gene is TRBV21-1, the J gene TRBJ1-1; the DNA was not compared with TRBD1, the D call given in the table. TRBV21-1 is classified as a pseudogene. There are 16 residues in the CDR3.

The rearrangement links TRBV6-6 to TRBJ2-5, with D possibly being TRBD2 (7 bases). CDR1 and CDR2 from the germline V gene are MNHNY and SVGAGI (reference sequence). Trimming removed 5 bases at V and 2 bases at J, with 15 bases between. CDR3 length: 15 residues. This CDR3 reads CASSGEGGAQETQYF. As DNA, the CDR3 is TGTGCCAGCAGTGGCGAGGGGGGGGCTCAAGAGACCCAGTACTTC.

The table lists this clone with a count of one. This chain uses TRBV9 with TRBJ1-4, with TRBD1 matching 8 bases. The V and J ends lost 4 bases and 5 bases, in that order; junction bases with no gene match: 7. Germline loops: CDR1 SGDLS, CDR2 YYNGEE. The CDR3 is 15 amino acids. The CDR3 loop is CASSFGQGANEKLFF. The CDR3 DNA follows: TGTGCCAGCAGCTTTGGGCAGGGGGCGAATGAAAAACTGTTTTTT. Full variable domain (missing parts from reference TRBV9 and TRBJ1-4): DSGVTQTPKHLITATGQRVTLRCSPRSGDLSVYWYQQSLDQGLQFLIQYYNGEERAKGNILERFSAQQFPDLHSELNLSSLELGDSALYFCASSFGQGANEKLFFGSGTQLSVL.

As DNA, the CDR3 is TGTGCCAGCAGCTTGGTCGGCCCCGAGGGCGGCTACACCTTC. Its protein product is CASSLVGPEGGYTF. The chain recombines TRBV5-4 with TRBJ1-2; D not certain. Between the trimmed V and J ends, which lost 0 bases and 8 bases, there was a span of 14 bases. CDR1 is SGHNT, CDR2 YYREEE, per germline (reference sequence). The CDR3 sequence is 14 residues long.

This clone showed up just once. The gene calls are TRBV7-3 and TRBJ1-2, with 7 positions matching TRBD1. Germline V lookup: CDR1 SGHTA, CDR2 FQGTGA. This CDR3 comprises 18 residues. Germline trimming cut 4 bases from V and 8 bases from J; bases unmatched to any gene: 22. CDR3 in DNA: TGTGCCAGCAGCTCCTACAGTACCGGGACAGCCCCCTCGGGGGGCTACACCTTC. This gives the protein CASSSYSTGTAPSGGYTF.

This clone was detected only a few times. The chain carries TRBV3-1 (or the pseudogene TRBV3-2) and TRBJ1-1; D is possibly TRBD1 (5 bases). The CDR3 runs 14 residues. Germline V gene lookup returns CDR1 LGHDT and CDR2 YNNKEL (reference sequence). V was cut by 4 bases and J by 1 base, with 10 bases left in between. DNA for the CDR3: TGTGCCAGCAGCCTTGCGGGGCCGAACACTGAAGCTTTCTTT. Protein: CASSLAGPNTEAFF.

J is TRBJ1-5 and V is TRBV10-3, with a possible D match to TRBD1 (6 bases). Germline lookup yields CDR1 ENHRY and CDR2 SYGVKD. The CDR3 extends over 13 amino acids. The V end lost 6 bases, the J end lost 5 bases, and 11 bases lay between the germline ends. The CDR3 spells CAISSDSDQPQHF. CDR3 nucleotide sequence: TGTGCCATCAGCTCGGACAGTGATCAGCCCCAGCATTTT.

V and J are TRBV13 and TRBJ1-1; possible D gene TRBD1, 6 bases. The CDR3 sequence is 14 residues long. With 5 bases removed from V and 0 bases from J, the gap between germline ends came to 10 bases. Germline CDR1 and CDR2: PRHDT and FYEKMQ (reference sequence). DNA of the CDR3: TGTGCCAGCAGCCAACAGGGCGTGAACACTGAAGCTTTCTTT. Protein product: CASSQQGVNTEAFF.

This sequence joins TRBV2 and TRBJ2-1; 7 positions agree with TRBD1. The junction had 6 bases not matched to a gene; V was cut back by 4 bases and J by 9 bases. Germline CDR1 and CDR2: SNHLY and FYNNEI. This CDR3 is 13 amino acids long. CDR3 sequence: CASSGDSRGEQFF. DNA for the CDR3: TGTGCCAGCAGTGGGGACAGTCGCGGTGAGCAGTTCTTC. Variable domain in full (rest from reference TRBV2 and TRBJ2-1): EPEVTQTPSHQVTQMGQEVILRCVPISNHLYFYWYRQILGQKVEFLVSFYNNEISEKSEIFDDQFSVERPDGSNFTLKIRSTKLEDSAMYFCASSGDSRGEQFFGPGTRLTVL.

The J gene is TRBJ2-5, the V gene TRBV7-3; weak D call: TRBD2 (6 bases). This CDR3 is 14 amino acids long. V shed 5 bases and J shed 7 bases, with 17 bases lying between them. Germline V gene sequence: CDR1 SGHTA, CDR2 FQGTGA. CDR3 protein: CASSPSGRDGTQYF. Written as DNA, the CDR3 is TGTGCCAGCAGCCCCTCTGGGCGGGATGGGACCCAGTACTTC.

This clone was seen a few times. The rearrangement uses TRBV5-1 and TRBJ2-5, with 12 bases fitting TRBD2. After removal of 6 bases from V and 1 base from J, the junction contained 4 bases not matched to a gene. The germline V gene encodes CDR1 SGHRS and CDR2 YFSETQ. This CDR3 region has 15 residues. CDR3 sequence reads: CASKLAGGFQETQYF. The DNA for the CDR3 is TGCGCCAGCAAACTAGCGGGGGGTTTCCAAGAGACCCAGTACTTC.